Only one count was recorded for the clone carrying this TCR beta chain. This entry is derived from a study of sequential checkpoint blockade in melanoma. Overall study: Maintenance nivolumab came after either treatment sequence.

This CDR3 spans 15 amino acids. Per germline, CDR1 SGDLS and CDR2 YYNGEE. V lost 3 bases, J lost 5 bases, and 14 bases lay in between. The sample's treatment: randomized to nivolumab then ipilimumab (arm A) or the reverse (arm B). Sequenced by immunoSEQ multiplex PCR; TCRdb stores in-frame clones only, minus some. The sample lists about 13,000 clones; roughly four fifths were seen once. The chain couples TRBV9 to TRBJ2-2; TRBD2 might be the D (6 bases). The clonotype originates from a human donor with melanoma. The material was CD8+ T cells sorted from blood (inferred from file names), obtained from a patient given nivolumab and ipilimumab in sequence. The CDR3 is CASSGGTDGTGELFF. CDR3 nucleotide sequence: TGTGCCAGCAGCGGCGGGACGGATGGGACCGGGGAGCTGTTTTTT.